This T cell receptor (beta chain) was sequenced for a study of blood T cell repertoires in COVID-19. On the study more broadly: Italy, Spain and the United States were the sources of the convalescent and acute COVID-19 samples. PBMCs, B-cell-depleted T cells, or T cells were the source of the cDNA or gDNA that made up the material.

The V gene lost 3 bases and the J gene lost 4 bases, with 15 bases spanning the gap. The CDR3 runs to 15 residues. CDR1 and CDR2 from the germline V gene are PRHDT and FYEKMQ (reference sequence). This clone occurred a few times. Per the study methods: The authors estimated nucleated cell counts from reference gene primer amplification. Assay: immunoSEQ multiplex PCR; the TCRdb copy retains only in-frame clones and omits some. Clone size and the V and J calls come from that table; the DNA yielded D and trimming. The data hold about 160,000 clones, with about 80% observed a single time. This sequence originates from a man between 60 and 75 years old with acute or convalescent COVID-19. The genes are TRBV13 and TRBJ1-2, with D unclear. Sequenced input: peripheral blood. Here the CDR3 DNA reads TGTGCCAGCAGCTTTGTCGGGGAGGGCTTCTATGGCTACACCTTC. Protein product: CASSFVGEGFYGYTF.